These T cell receptor beta chains were read from a single sample in a study of T-cell memory formation after mild COVID-19. In TCRdb, the 5' RACE reads were re-called with MiXCR into one record per CDR3 protein. The table has 25,000 to 35,000 distinct CDR3 sequences, just under 7.5% seen once. Sequencing was carried out using PBMCs or a T cell subset sorted from them (not recorded which). These TCRs come from an adult woman who had mild COVID-19 (a few samples of this study predate the infection). Cell type and time point are not known. The CDR3 runs from the conserved cysteine through the conserved F or W. D genes are given only for firm matches. Size tells how often a clone was seen (once, few, many) or the class of an expanded clone, and some rows leave it out.

size: few
length: 17
J: TRBJ2-5
D: TRBD1
V: TRBV11-2
CDR3: CASSLEGGTGSWQTQYF
DNA: TGTGCCAGCAGCTTAGAGGGAGGGACAGGGTCTTGGCAGACCCAGTACTTC

size: many
length: 15
J: TRBJ2-5
D: TRBD2
V: TRBV5-4
CDR3: CASSLAGGQSAPQYF
DNA: TGTGCCAGCAGCCTAGCGGGGGGGCAATCTGCGCCCCAGTACTTC

size: many
length: 20
J: TRBJ2-1
D: TRBD2
V: TRBV11-3
CDR3: CASSQGPRTSGSSSYNEQFF
DNA: TGTGCCAGCAGCCAGGGACCGAGGACTAGCGGGAGTAGCTCCTACAATGAGCAGTTCTTC

size: many
length: 17
J: TRBJ2-7
D: .
V: TRBV7-9
CDR3: CASSGSHQGIGSYEQYF
DNA: TGTGCCAGCAGCGGTTCTCACCAAGGTATTGGTTCCTACGAGCAGTACTTC

size: many
length: 15
J: TRBJ2-1
D: TRBD2
V: TRBV18
CDR3: CASSPRTSPGNEQFF
DNA: TGTGCCAGCTCACCGAGGACTAGCCCAGGGAATGAGCAGTTCTTC

size: many
length: 14
J: TRBJ2-1
D: TRBD2
V: TRBV7-2
CDR3: CASSPGTSGNEQFF
DNA: TGTGCCAGCAGCCCAGGGACTAGCGGCAATGAGCAGTTCTTC

size: many
length: 16
J: TRBJ2-1
D: .
V: TRBV4-1
CDR3: CASSQDVGPTYNEQFF
DNA: TGCGCCAGCAGCCAAGATGTGGGGCCGACCTACAATGAGCAGTTCTTC

size: medium-sized
length: 14
J: TRBJ1-1
D: TRBD1
V: TRBV7-9
CDR3: CASSLVQGQGAAFF
DNA: TGTGCCAGCAGCTTAGTTCAAGGGCAGGGGGCCGCTTTCTTT

size: medium-sized
length: 18
J: TRBJ1-5
D: .
V: TRBV4-2
CDR3: CASSPTPGAMDSNQPQHF
DNA: TGTGCCAGCAGCCCCACCCCCGGCGCAATGGATAGCAATCAGCCCCAGCATTTT

size: many
length: 18
J: TRBJ2-3
D: .
V: TRBV12-3/TRBV12-4
CDR3: CASSSADSTVGIRRSQYF
DNA: TGTGCCAGCAGTTCCGCTGACTCCACGGTGGGGATAAGACGGTCGCAGTATTTT

size: many
length: 14
J: TRBJ2-1
D: .
V: TRBV6-2/TRBV6-3
CDR3: CASSYSVDANEQFF
DNA: TGTGCCAGCAGTTACTCAGTTGATGCGAATGAGCAGTTCTTC

size: many
length: 13
J: TRBJ2-7
D: .
V: TRBV20-1
CDR3: CSAKDFLSYEQYF
DNA: TGCAGTGCTAAGGACTTCCTCTCCTACGAGCAGTACTTC

size: many
length: 14
J: TRBJ2-1
D: TRBD2
V: TRBV10-2
CDR3: CASRSGGTYNEQFF
DNA: TGCGCCAGCAGGAGCGGGGGGACCTACAATGAGCAGTTCTTC

size: many
length: 13
J: TRBJ2-7
D: .
V: TRBV29-1
CDR3: CSMIKGKGGEQYF
DNA: TGCAGCATGATAAAGGGGAAGGGGGGAGAGCAGTACTTC

size: many
length: 13
J: TRBJ2-1
D: .
V: TRBV20-1
CDR3: CSAPLPPGNEQFF
DNA: TGCAGTGCTCCCCTACCTCCCGGCAATGAGCAGTTCTTC

size: many
length: 14
J: TRBJ1-1
D: .
V: TRBV30
CDR3: CAWSATSKGPEAFF
DNA: TGTGCCTGGAGCGCTACTTCGAAGGGGCCTGAAGCTTTCTTT

size: many
length: 16
J: TRBJ2-3
D: .
V: TRBV24-1
CDR3: CATSDLEFAGTDTQYF
DNA: TGTGCCACCAGTGATTTAGAGTTCGCCGGCACAGATACGCAGTATTTT

size: many
length: 13
J: TRBJ1-5
D: .
V: TRBV6-5
CDR3: CASSLRGGQPQHF
DNA: TGTGCCAGCAGCCTTCGAGGAGGACAGCCCCAGCATTTT

size: few
length: 15
J: TRBJ1-6
D: TRBD1
V: TRBV5-4
CDR3: CASSLVGGQNSPLHF
DNA: TGTGCCAGCAGCTTGGTGGGGGGACAGAATTCACCCCTCCACTTT

size: .
length: 19
J: TRBJ1-4
D: .
V: TRBV10-1
CDR3: CASSEFLDVTGATNEKLFF
DNA: TGCGCCAGCAGTGAGTTCTTAGACGTGACTGGAGCAACTAATGAAAAACTGTTTTTT

size: many
length: 16
J: TRBJ2-5
D: TRBD1
V: TRBV7-8
CDR3: CASSLRWDRGKETQYF
DNA: TGTGCCAGCAGCTTACGTTGGGACAGGGGGAAAGAGACCCAGTACTTC

size: .
length: 14
J: TRBJ2-1
D: TRBD2
V: TRBV3-1
CDR3: CASRLAGGEVEQFF
DNA: TGTGCCAGCAGACTAGCGGGAGGTGAGGTTGAGCAGTTCTTC

size: many
length: 14
J: TRBJ2-1
D: .
V: TRBV5-6
CDR3: CASSLGQFYNEQFF
DNA: TGTGCCAGCAGCTTGGGACAGTTCTACAATGAGCAGTTCTTC

size: many
length: 14
J: TRBJ2-7
D: TRBD1
V: TRBV9
CDR3: CASSRQGLVYEQYF
DNA: TGTGCCAGCAGTAGACAGGGGCTAGTCTACGAGCAGTACTTC

size: many
length: 15
J: TRBJ1-6
D: .
V: TRBV27
CDR3: CASSLFQGGSAPLHF
DNA: TGTGCCAGCAGTTTGTTCCAGGGAGGTAGTGCGCCCCTCCACTTT

size: few
length: 14
J: TRBJ2-3
D: TRBD1
V: TRBV6-1
CDR3: CASSAQGPRDTQYF
DNA: TGTGCCAGCAGCGCACAGGGGCCAAGGGATACGCAGTATTTT

size: many
length: 15
J: TRBJ1-5
D: .
V: TRBV24-1
CDR3: CATSASFGSNQPQHF
DNA: TGTGCCACCAGTGCCTCTTTCGGGAGCAATCAGCCCCAGCATTTT

size: many
length: 15
J: TRBJ1-6
D: .
V: TRBV2
CDR3: CASSPQGQYNSPLHF
DNA: TGTGCCAGCAGCCCACAAGGCCAGTATAATTCACCCCTCCACTTT

size: many
length: 17
J: TRBJ2-7
D: .
V: TRBV2
CDR3: CASSGDFDRPASYEQYF
DNA: TGTGCCAGCAGTGGAGACTTCGACAGGCCCGCCTCCTACGAGCAGTACTTC

size: many
length: 15
J: TRBJ1-1
D: .
V: TRBV29-1
CDR3: CSVASLGQSNTEAFF
DNA: TGCAGCGTTGCATCTTTGGGGCAGTCCAACACTGAAGCTTTCTTT

size: medium-sized
length: 16
J: TRBJ2-2
D: TRBD1
V: TRBV6-2/TRBV6-3
CDR3: CASSYPTGGSTGELFF
DNA: TGTGCCAGCAGTTACCCGACAGGGGGATCGACCGGGGAGCTGTTTTTT

size: many
length: 19
J: TRBJ1-2
D: .
V: TRBV6-2/TRBV6-3
CDR3: CASSLPPSTGPSNKVGYTF
DNA: TGTGCCAGCAGTCTGCCCCCGTCGACAGGACCCTCCAACAAAGTTGGCTACACCTTC

size: many
length: 15
J: TRBJ2-5
D: .
V: TRBV5-6
CDR3: CASSFSPGDQETQYF
DNA: TGTGCCAGCAGCTTTTCGCCCGGGGACCAAGAGACCCAGTACTTC

size: .
length: 15
J: TRBJ2-5
D: .
V: TRBV7-6
CDR3: CASSLGGVIKETQYF
DNA: TGTGCCAGCAGCTTAGGAGGGGTCATAAAGGAGACCCAGTACTTC

size: .
length: 13
J: TRBJ2-1
D: .
V: TRBV19
CDR3: CASKPREGNEQFF
DNA: TGTGCCAGCAAACCTAGGGAAGGAAATGAGCAGTTCTTC

size: many
length: 15
J: TRBJ1-6
D: TRBD1
V: TRBV27
CDR3: CASSLGQGGSSPLHF
DNA: TGTGCCAGCAGTTTAGGTCAAGGGGGCTCTTCACCCCTCCACTTT

size: many
length: 14
J: TRBJ2-7
D: TRBD2
V: TRBV14
CDR3: CASSPAGGGYEQYF
DNA: TGTGCCAGCAGCCCGGCGGGAGGTGGGTACGAGCAGTACTTC

size: many
length: 16
J: TRBJ1-1
D: TRBD1
V: TRBV24-1
CDR3: CATSDSRQGGHTEAFF
DNA: TGTGCCACCAGTGATTCCCGACAGGGGGGGCACACTGAAGCTTTCTTT

size: many
length: 14
J: TRBJ2-1
D: TRBD1
V: TRBV6-2/TRBV6-3
CDR3: CASSFDRGPNEQFF
DNA: TGTGCCAGCAGTTTCGACAGGGGGCCCAATGAGCAGTTCTTC

size: many
length: 15
J: TRBJ2-1
D: .
V: TRBV4-1
CDR3: CASSQAIAALNEQFF
DNA: TGCGCCAGCAGCCAAGCCATAGCGGCCCTCAATGAGCAGTTCTTC

size: many
length: 11
J: TRBJ2-1
D: .
V: TRBV7-2
CDR3: CASSFLNEQFF
DNA: TGTGCCAGCAGCTTCCTCAATGAGCAGTTCTTC

size: few
length: 18
J: TRBJ2-1
D: TRBD2
V: TRBV13
CDR3: CASSSPTSGGRSYNEQFF
DNA: TGTGCCAGCAGCTCACCGACTAGCGGGGGCCGCTCCTACAATGAGCAGTTCTTC

size: many
length: 17
J: TRBJ2-1
D: TRBD2
V: TRBV5-6
CDR3: CASSFGLAGATYNEQFF
DNA: TGTGCCAGCAGCTTCGGACTAGCGGGAGCAACCTACAATGAGCAGTTCTTC

size: .
length: 15
J: TRBJ2-3
D: .
V: TRBV5-1
CDR3: CASSSTPPSTDTQYF
DNA: TGCGCCAGCAGCTCCACCCCTCCAAGCACAGATACGCAGTATTTT

size: many
length: 15
J: TRBJ2-7
D: TRBD1
V: TRBV11-3
CDR3: CASSLDRDRDYEQYF
DNA: TGTGCCAGCAGCTTAGATAGGGACAGGGACTACGAGCAGTACTTC

size: medium-sized
length: 15
J: TRBJ2-7
D: .
V: TRBV7-8
CDR3: CASSFRHEGTYEQYF
DNA: TGTGCCAGCAGCTTTCGGCATGAGGGTACCTACGAGCAGTACTTC